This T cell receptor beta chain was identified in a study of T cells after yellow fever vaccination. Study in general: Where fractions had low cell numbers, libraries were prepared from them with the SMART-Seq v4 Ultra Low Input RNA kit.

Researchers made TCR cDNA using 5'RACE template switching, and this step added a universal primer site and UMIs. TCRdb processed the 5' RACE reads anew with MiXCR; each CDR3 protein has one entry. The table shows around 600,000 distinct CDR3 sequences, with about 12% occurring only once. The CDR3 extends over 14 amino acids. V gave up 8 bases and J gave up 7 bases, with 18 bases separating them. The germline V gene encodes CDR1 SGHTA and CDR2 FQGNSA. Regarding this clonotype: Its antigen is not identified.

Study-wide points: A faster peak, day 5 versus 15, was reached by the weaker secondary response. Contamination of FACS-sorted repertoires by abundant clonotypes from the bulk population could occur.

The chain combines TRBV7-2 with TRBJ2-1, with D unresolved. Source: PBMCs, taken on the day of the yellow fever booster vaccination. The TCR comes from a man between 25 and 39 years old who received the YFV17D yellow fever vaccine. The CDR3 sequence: CASLERYHRNEQFF. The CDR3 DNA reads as TGTGCCAGCTTGGAGAGGTACCACCGGAATGAGCAGTTCTTC.